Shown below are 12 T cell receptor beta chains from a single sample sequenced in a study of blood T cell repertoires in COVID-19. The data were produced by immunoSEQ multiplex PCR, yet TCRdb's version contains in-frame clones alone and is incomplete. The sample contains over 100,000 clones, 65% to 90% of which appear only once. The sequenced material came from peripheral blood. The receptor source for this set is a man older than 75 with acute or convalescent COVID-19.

This chain's CDR3 is CASSRVSSGNTIYF. DNA for the CDR3: TGTGCCAGCAGCCGGGTCTCCTCTGGAAACACCATATATTTT. The chain employs TRBV6-5 and TRBJ1-3; D ambiguous. V was pared by 6 bases and J by 0 bases, with 9 bases between. This CDR3 is 14 amino acids long. The germline CDR1 and CDR2 sequences are MNHEY and SVGAGI.

For the CDR3, the DNA is TGTGCCAGCAGCCAGGCGGGACTAGCGGGAAATGAGCAGTTCTTC. Its translation: CASSQAGLAGNEQFF. The gene calls are TRBV7-8 and TRBJ2-1, with 13 nucleotides matching TRBD2. CDR1 SGHVS and CDR2 FQNEAQ come from the germline V gene. The CDR3 length is 15 residues. V lost 5 bases and J lost 7; bases outside the gene matches: 5.

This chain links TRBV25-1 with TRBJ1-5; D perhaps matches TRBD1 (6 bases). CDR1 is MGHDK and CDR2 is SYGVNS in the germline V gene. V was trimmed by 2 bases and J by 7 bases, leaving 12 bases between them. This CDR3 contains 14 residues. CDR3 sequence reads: CASSETGFGQPQHF. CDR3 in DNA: TGTGCCAGCAGTGAAACAGGGTTCGGGCAGCCCCAGCATTTT.

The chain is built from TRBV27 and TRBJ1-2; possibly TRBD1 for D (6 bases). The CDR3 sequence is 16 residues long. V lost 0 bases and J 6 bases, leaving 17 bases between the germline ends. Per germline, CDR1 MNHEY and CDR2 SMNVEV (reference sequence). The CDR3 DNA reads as TGTGCCAGCAGTTTATCGACGGGGGGCGGACTCAATGGCTACACCTTC. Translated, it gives CASSLSTGGGLNGYTF.

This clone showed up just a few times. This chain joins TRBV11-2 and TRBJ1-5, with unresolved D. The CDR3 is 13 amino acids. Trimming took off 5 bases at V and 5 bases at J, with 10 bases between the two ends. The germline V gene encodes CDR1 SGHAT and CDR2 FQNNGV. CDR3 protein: CASSLAGDQPQHF. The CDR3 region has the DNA TGTGCCAGCAGCCTCGCCGGGGATCAGCCCCAGCATTTT.

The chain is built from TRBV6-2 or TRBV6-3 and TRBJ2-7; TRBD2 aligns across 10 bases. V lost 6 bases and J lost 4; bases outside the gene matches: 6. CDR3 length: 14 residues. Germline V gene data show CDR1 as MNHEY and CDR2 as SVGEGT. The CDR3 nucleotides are TGTGCCAGCAGCCGGCTTAGCGGGGGGTACGAGCAGTACTTC. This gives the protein CASSRLSGGYEQYF.

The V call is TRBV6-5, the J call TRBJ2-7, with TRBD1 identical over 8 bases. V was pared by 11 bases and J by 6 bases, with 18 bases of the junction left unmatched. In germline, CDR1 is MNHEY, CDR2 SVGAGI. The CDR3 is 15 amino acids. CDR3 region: CASLLGGQGSPEQYF. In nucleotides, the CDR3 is TGTGCCTCTCTATTAGGCGGACAGGGCTCCCCCGAGCAGTACTTC.

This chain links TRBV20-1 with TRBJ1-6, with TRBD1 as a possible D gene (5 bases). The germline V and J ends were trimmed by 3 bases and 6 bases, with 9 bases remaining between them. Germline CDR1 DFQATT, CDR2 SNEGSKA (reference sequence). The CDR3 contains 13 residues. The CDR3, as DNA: TGCAGTGCTAGTAGGGGCGGTAATTCACCCCTCCACTTT. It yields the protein CSASRGGNSPLHF.

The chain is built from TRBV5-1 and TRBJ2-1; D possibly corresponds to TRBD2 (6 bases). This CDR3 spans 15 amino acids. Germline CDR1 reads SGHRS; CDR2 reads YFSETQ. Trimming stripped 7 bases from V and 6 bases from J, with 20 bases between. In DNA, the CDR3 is TGCGCCAGCGGCGAATCGGGGGAATTCGGCAATGAGCAGTTCTTC. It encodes CASGESGEFGNEQFF.

CDR3 DNA sequence: TGCGCCAGCAGCTTGGGGGACAGTTATAGCAATCAGCCCCAGCATTTT. This codes for CASSLGDSYSNQPQHF. This chain connects TRBV5-1 to TRBJ1-5; 7 bases are shared with TRBD1. Trimming took 0 bases from V and 0 from J; bases not matched to a gene: 3. The CDR3 is 16 amino acids. CDR1 and CDR2 from the germline V gene are SGHRS and YFSETQ.

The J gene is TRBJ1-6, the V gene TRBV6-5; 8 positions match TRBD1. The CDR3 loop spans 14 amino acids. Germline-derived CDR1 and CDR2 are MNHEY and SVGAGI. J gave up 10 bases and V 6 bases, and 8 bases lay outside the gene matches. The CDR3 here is CASSAGGFGSPLHF. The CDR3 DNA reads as TGTGCCAGCAGCGCAGGGGGCTTTGGGTCACCCCTCCACTTT.

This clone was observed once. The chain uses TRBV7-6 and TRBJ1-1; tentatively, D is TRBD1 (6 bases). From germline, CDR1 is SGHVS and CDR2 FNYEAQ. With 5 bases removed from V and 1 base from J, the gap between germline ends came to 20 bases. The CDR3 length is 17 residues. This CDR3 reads CASSPGKRTVRNTEAFF. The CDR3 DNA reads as TGTGCCAGCAGCCCGGGAAAGAGGACAGTAAGGAACACTGAAGCTTTCTTT. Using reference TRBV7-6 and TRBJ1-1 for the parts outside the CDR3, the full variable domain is GAGVSQSPRYKVTKRGQDVALRCDPISGHVSLYWYRQALGQGPEFLTYFNYEAQQDKSGLPNDRFSAERPEGSISTLTIQRTEQRDSAMYRCASSPGKRTVRNTEAFFGQGTRLTVV.